Each of the 23 T cell receptor beta chains below was sequenced from the same sample in a study of T cells of healthy individuals. TCRdb reprocessed the 5' RACE reads via MiXCR and lists one record per CDR3 protein. The sample contains 60,000 to 75,000 distinct CDR3 sequences, about 16% of which appear only once. The source is a human donor in good health.

The chain is built from TRBV10-3 and TRBJ2-7, with 8 bases fitting TRBD1. The ends lost 7 bases at V and 5 bases at J; junction bases unmatched: 13. Germline CDR1 is ENHRY and CDR2 is SYGVKD. This CDR3 comprises 15 residues. The DNA of the CDR3 is TGTGCCATCAACGGACAGGGACCCGCGGGTGACGAGCAGTACTTC. As protein: CAINGQGPAGDEQYF.

This clonotype was seen more than once but under ten times. V and J are TRBV20-1 and TRBJ1-6; D not certain. Germline values: CDR1 DFQATT, CDR2 SNEGSKA (reference sequence). The CDR3 is 16 amino acids. The V end was cut by 0 bases, the J end by 0 bases, with 9 bases between. The CDR3, as DNA: TGCAGTGCTAGAGACAGCATAAGCTCCTATAATTCACCCCTCCACTTT. Translated: CSARDSISSYNSPLHF.

This clonotype has at least ten counts. The chain combines TRBV20-1 with TRBJ1-6; D remains unclear. Trimming removed 2 bases at V and 3 bases at J, with 5 bases between. The CDR3 runs to 13 residues. The germline CDR1 and CDR2 sequences are DFQATT and SNEGSKA (reference sequence). The CDR3 is CSARQNYNSPLHF. The DNA for the CDR3 is TGCAGTGCTAGACAGAACTATAATTCACCCCTCCACTTT.

The table lists this clonotype with a few counts. The rearrangement uses TRBV18 and TRBJ1-5, with D possibly matching TRBD1 (6 bases). The CDR3 runs 14 residues. Trimming removed 8 bases at V and 7 bases at J, with 18 bases between. Germline V gene data show CDR1 as KGHSH and CDR2 as LQKENI. The CDR3 here is CASRTTGGEQPQHF. CDR3 DNA sequence: TGTGCCAGCCGGACGACAGGCGGGGAACAGCCCCAGCATTTT.

This clonotype has at least ten counts. Compared with germline, one end of the junction differs, possibly owing to a read error. The chain links TRBV27 to TRBJ2-7; D is possibly TRBD1 or TRBD2 (5 bases each). This CDR3 region has 11 residues. Germline V gene sequence: CDR1 MNHEY, CDR2 SMNVEV (reference sequence). In DNA form, the CDR3 reads TGTGCCAGCAGTTTGGGGGAAGAGCTGTACTTC. Translating it yields CASSLGEELYF.

V gene TRBV6-5 combines with J gene TRBJ1-1; 8 nucleotides match TRBD1. J was trimmed by 4 bases and V by 0 bases; bases with no gene match: 7. CDR3 length equals 16 residues. CDR1 is MNHEY and CDR2 is SVGAGI in the germline V gene. CDR3: CASSYSRTGLATEAFF. The CDR3 DNA sequence: TGTGCCAGCAGTTACTCCCGGACAGGGTTGGCCACTGAAGCTTTCTTT.

This clonotype has only a few counts. The CDR3 sequence is CASSVASGSTDTQYF. Written as DNA, the CDR3 is TGTGCCAGCAGCGTAGCTAGCGGTAGCACAGATACGCAGTATTTT. The V gene is TRBV9, the J gene TRBJ2-3; 7 positions agree with TRBD2. V trimming: 0 bases; J trimming: 0 bases; junction bases outside the gene matches: 1. CDR3 length equals 15 residues. CDR1 is SGDLS, CDR2 YYNGEE, per germline.

The J gene is TRBJ2-6, the V gene TRBV2; no firm D call. Trimming stripped 6 bases from V and 0 bases from J, with 9 bases between. Per germline, CDR1 SNHLY and CDR2 FYNNEI. This CDR3 is 15 amino acids long. This CDR3 is CASRERFSGANVLTF. In nucleotides, the CDR3 is TGTGCCAGCAGAGAAAGGTTCTCTGGGGCCAACGTCCTGACTTTC.

This clonotype came up a few times. The chain joins TRBV6-6 to TRBJ2-5, with 7 nucleotides matching TRBD2. CDR1 MNHNY and CDR2 SVGAGI come from the germline V gene (reference sequence). The CDR3 sequence is 14 residues long. With 8 bases clipped from V and 5 bases from J, the junction kept 11 bases outside the gene matches. CDR3 sequence reads: CASLNQRGLETQYF. CDR3 DNA sequence: TGTGCCAGCCTCAACCAGCGGGGTTTGGAGACCCAGTACTTC.

This clonotype was recorded at least ten times. The CDR3 loop is CASSLRGDYNSPLHF. The CDR3 coding sequence is TGTGCCAGCAGCTTAAGGGGGGACTATAATTCACCCCTCCACTTT. The chain uses TRBV7-3 and TRBJ1-6, with TRBD1 as a possible D gene (5 bases). Trimming removed 1 base at V and 3 bases at J, with 7 bases between. CDR1 and CDR2 (germline): SGHTA, FQGTGA. This CDR3 has 15 residues.

This clonotype showed up many times. V usage is TRBV2 and J usage is TRBJ1-6, with D hard to call. Trimming removed 5 bases at V and 8 bases at J, with 4 bases between. This CDR3 has 11 amino acids. Germline CDR1 is SNHLY and CDR2 is FYNNEI. CDR3 protein: CASSPDSPLHF. In DNA form, the CDR3 reads TGTGCCAGCAGTCCTGATTCACCCCTCCACTTT.

J is TRBJ2-3 and V is TRBV7-2; D gene unclear. The CDR3 totals 12 residues. From germline, CDR1 is SGHTA and CDR2 FQGNSA. Trimming shortened V by 4 bases and J by 1 base, and 3 bases separated the two germline ends. The CDR3 coding sequence is TGTGCCAGCAGCTCCCGCACAGATACGCAGTATTTT. Its translation: CASSSRTDTQYF.

Comments on this clonotype: A much larger clone differs by one base, so this may be a read error. J is TRBJ2-2 and V is TRBV5-6; TRBD2 agrees at 9 bases. Germline CDR1 SGHDT, CDR2 YYEEEE. The CDR3 sequence is 18 residues long. This CDR3 is CASSPTVGGRAYTGGLFF. CDR3 DNA sequence: TGTGCCAGCAGCCCTACCGTAGGCGGGAGGGCCTACACCGGGGGGCTGTTTTTT. Full variable domain (outside the CDR3, taken from reference TRBV5-6 and TRBJ2-2): DAGVTQSPTHLIKTRGQQVTLRCSPKSGHDTVSWYQQALGQGPQFIFQYYEEEERQRGNFPDRFSGHQFPNYSSELNVNALLLGDSALYLCASSPTVGGRAYTGGLFFGEGSRLTVL.

Only a few counts were recorded for this clonotype. The V and J genes are TRBV20-1 and TRBJ1-2, with 8 bases matching TRBD1. The CDR3 sequence is 14 residues long. Trimming removed 5 bases from V and 4 bases from J; junction bases left unmatched: 9. Germline loops: CDR1 DFQATT, CDR2 SNEGSKA (reference sequence). CDR3: CSADSGQGVYGYTF. DNA of the CDR3: TGCAGTGCTGATAGTGGACAGGGAGTCTATGGCTACACCTTC.

This clonotype was recorded a few times. This chain links TRBV5-5 with TRBJ1-1, with D uncertain. The germline V gene has CDR1 SGHKS and CDR2 YYEKEE (reference sequence). Trimming removed 4 bases at V and 5 bases at J, with 15 bases between. The CDR3 extends over 14 amino acids. The CDR3 DNA is TGTGCCAGCAGCCGATACTTAAGGTGGACTGAAGCTTTCTTT. It translates to CASSRYLRWTEAFF.

This clonotype has at least ten counts. The gene calls are TRBV7-9 and TRBJ2-7, with 9 bases identical to TRBD2. The CDR3 length is 14 residues. Germline V gives CDR1 SEHNR, CDR2 FQNEAQ (reference sequence). V gave up 5 bases and J gave up 3 bases; unmatched junction bases: 5. CDR3 bases: TGTGCCAGCAGCCGATCTAGCGGGAACTACGAGCAGTACTTC. This translates into CASSRSSGNYEQYF.

The gene calls are TRBV6-6 and TRBJ1-5, with 11 nucleotides matching TRBD1. V shed 6 bases and J 4 bases; nucleotides not matched to a gene: 17. Germline values: CDR1 MNHNY, CDR2 SVGAGI (reference sequence). The CDR3 is made up of 19 amino acids. The CDR3 sequence is CASRGGQGVTFLTNQPQHF. As DNA, the CDR3 is TGTGCCAGCAGGGGGGGACAGGGGGTAACTTTTTTGACTAATCAGCCCCAGCATTTT.

This clonotype has just a few counts. This sequence joins TRBV7-6 and TRBJ2-1; 11 bases agree with TRBD2. The CDR3 contains 14 residues. The germline V gene encodes CDR1 SGHVS and CDR2 FNYEAQ. J was trimmed by 5 bases and V by 6 bases; bases with no gene match: 3. The DNA of the CDR3 is TGTGCCAGCAGTTGGACTAGCGGGCACAATGAGCAGTTCTTC. Its protein product is CASSWTSGHNEQFF.

This clonotype was found a few times. This chain links TRBV24-1 with TRBJ1-2; 7 bases are a match to TRBD1. Germline values: CDR1 KGHDR, CDR2 SFDVKD. The CDR3 totals 13 residues. The V and J ends lost 7 bases and 8 bases, in that order; junction bases with no gene match: 9. CDR3 coding DNA: TGTGCCACCAGCGCTGAGGGGGCCAGGGGCTACACCTTC. This encodes CATSAEGARGYTF.

In this sample, this clonotype turned up many times. V gene TRBV3-1 combines with J gene TRBJ1-1; no definite D call. The germline V gene has CDR1 LGHDT and CDR2 YNNKEL (reference sequence). The CDR3 spans 13 residues. The V end lost 1 base, the J end lost 8 bases, and 11 bases lay between the germline ends. The CDR3, as DNA: TGTGCCAGCAGCCAAGGCTCTCCCGGAGAAGCTTTCTTT. Its translation: CASSQGSPGEAFF.

The chain joins TRBV19 to TRBJ2-3; D call uncertain. Trimming shortened V by 5 bases and J by 2 bases, and 11 bases separated the two germline ends. Germline lookup yields CDR1 LNHDA and CDR2 SQIVND (reference sequence). This CDR3 comprises 14 residues. The CDR3 DNA reads TGTGCCAGTAGTTCTACCCACACCACAGATACGCAGTATTTT. Translating it yields CASSSTHTTDTQYF.

This clonotype was recorded many times. The rearrangement links TRBV30 to TRBJ2-1; 8 bases fit TRBD2. CDR1 and CDR2 (germline): GTSNPN, SVGIG (reference sequence). The CDR3 runs to 15 residues. V gave up 3 bases and J gave up 8 bases; unmatched junction bases: 12. The CDR3 DNA follows: TGTGCCTGGAGCGGAGTCGGGACTAGGGTCGATGAGCAGTTCTTC. Protein product: CAWSGVGTRVDEQFF. The whole variable domain, remainder taken from reference TRBV30 and TRBJ2-1, is SQTIHQWPATLVQPVGSPLSLECTVEGTSNPNLYWYRQAAGRGLQLLFYSVGIGQISSEVPQNLSASRPQDRQFILSSKKLLLSDSGFYLCAWSGVGTRVDEQFFGPGTRLTVL.

This clonotype was counted at least ten times. This chain uses TRBV29-1 with TRBJ2-1; 7 bases fit TRBD1. Trimming cost V 4 bases and J 2 bases; bases outside gene matches: 2. The CDR3 length is 13 residues. CDR1 and CDR2 from the germline V gene are SQVTM and ANQGSEA. This chain's CDR3 is CSVAQGAYNEQFF. CDR3 DNA: TGCAGCGTTGCGCAGGGGGCCTACAATGAGCAGTTCTTC.